One sample yielded the 22 T cell receptor beta chains listed below, sequenced in a study of T cells in Graves' hyperthyroidism and ophthalmopathy. From RNA transcripts, TCR beta CDR3 regions were amplified. HTBI primers were employed in a first-round RT-PCR of the TCR CDR3. A single record per CDR3 protein comes from TCRdb applying MiXCR to the multiplex PCR reads. The repertoire has 480,000 or so distinct CDR3 sequences, 14% of them found once; the top ten carry 17%. The material sequenced was blood. All receptors derive from a woman between 18 and 29 years old with Graves' hyperthyroidism.

This clonotype was observed at least ten times. This chain links TRBV10-2 with TRBJ2-7, with 9 bases lining up with TRBD2. The J segment lost 0 bases and the V segment lost 2 bases, leaving 8 bases of the junction unmatched. The germline V gene has CDR1 WSHSY and CDR2 SAAADI. The CDR3 extends over 17 amino acids. CDR3 in DNA: TGCGCCAGCAGTGAGGGACTAGCGCTTAGAAGCTCCTACGAGCAGTACTTC. Translation: CASSEGLALRSSYEQYF.

This clonotype appeared many times. This chain links TRBV30 with TRBJ1-1; TRBD1 might be the D (5 bases). The germline CDR1 and CDR2 sequences are GTSNPN and SVGIG (reference sequence). CDR3 length equals 13 residues. Trimming removed 3 bases from V and 4 bases from J, with 12 bases in between. In nucleotides, the CDR3 is TGTGCCTGGAGGTCAGACAGAGCCACTGAAGCTTTCTTT. Translation gives CAWRSDRATEAFF.

In its sample, this clonotype was seen a few times. The chain employs TRBV24-1 and TRBJ1-5; D is perhaps TRBD1 (5 bases). V was cut by 4 bases and J by 7 bases, with 10 bases left in between. CDR3 length: 13 residues. CDR1 KGHDR and CDR2 SFDVKD come from the germline V gene. The CDR3 nucleotides read TGTGCCACCAGTGAGCCCGGGGGACAGCCCCAGCATTTT. Residues: CATSEPGGQPQHF.

This clonotype was observed many times. The V and J genes are TRBV5-1 and TRBJ2-3, with D possibly matching TRBD1 (6 bases). Germline V lookup: CDR1 SGHRS, CDR2 YFSETQ. The CDR3 length is 13 residues. V was clipped by 0 bases and J by 5 bases, with 7 bases between them. The CDR3 region is CASSLEGEDTQYF. The CDR3 DNA reads TGCGCCAGCAGCTTGGAGGGGGAAGATACGCAGTATTTT.

The table lists this clonotype with a few counts. The chain is built from TRBV7-9 and TRBJ2-3, with TRBD2 matching over 8 bases. Germline lookup yields CDR1 SEHNR and CDR2 FQNEAQ (reference sequence). The CDR3 loop spans 15 amino acids. The trim removed 7 bases at V and 4 bases at J, leaving 10 bases unmatched. The CDR3 DNA reads as TGTGCCAGCATCCCCCCCGGGAGGGCCCCAGATACGCAGTATTTT. It is translated as CASIPPGRAPDTQYF.

This clonotype has ten or more counts. One junction end disagrees with the germline gene, perhaps due to a read error. The chain has TRBV19 and TRBJ2-5; 9 positions agree with TRBD1. The germline V gene encodes CDR1 LNHDA and CDR2 SQIVND (reference sequence). The CDR3 sequence is 17 residues long. Written as DNA, the CDR3 is TGTGCCAGTAGTATACGCCCCGGGACAGGGAGTCAAGAGATCCAGTACTTC. This encodes CASSIRPGTGSQEIQYF. The full variable domain, rest sourced from reference TRBV19 and TRBJ2-5, is DGGITQSPKYLFRKEGQNVTLSCEQNLNHDAMYWYRQDPGQGLRLIYYSQIVNDFQKGDIAEGYSVSREKKESFPLTVTSAQKNPTAFYLCASSIRPGTGSQEIQYFGPGTRLLVL.

The sample holds a few counts of this clonotype. V is TRBV27 and J is TRBJ1-5, with D unresolved. In germline, CDR1 is MNHEY, CDR2 SMNVEV (reference sequence). The CDR3 loop spans 14 amino acids. V was trimmed by 5 bases and J by 6 bases, leaving 14 bases between them. The CDR3 nucleotides read TGTGCCAGCAGTCCGGCAGGTGGGTTTCAGCCCCAGCATTTT. Its protein product is CASSPAGGFQPQHF.

With regard to this clonotype: A much larger clone lies a single base off, so this may be a read error. V and J are TRBV10-3 and TRBJ2-7; TRBD1 aligns across 7 bases. The germline CDR1 and CDR2 sequences are ENHRY and SYGVKD. This CDR3 is built from 12 residues. CDR3 loop: CTTWTGQSEQYF. For the CDR3, the DNA is TGTACCACCTGGACAGGCCAAAGTGAGCAGTACTTC.

The CDR3 is CASSLDLPFSGVPTGELFF. The CDR3 bases are TGTGCCAGCAGCTTAGATCTGCCCTTTAGCGGGGTCCCCACCGGGGAGCTGTTTTTT. The chain couples TRBV11-3 to TRBJ2-2; 8 bases map to TRBD2. The trim removed 0 bases at V and 4 bases at J, leaving 13 bases unmatched. CDR3 length: 19 residues. The germline V gene has CDR1 SGHNT and CDR2 YENEEA.

This clonotype was detected many times. The J gene is TRBJ1-2, the V gene TRBV20-1; 11 positions agree with TRBD1. Trimming cost V 3 bases and J 0 bases; bases outside gene matches: 3. The CDR3 is 15 residues long. Germline CDR1 and CDR2: DFQATT and SNEGSKA (reference sequence). The CDR3 protein is CSARGTGGSNYGYTF. The DNA for the CDR3 is TGCAGTGCTAGGGGGACAGGGGGATCTAACTATGGCTACACCTTC.

The sample holds many counts of this clonotype. The chain couples TRBV30 to TRBJ2-3; 8 positions agree with TRBD2. The CDR3 is 13 amino acids. Germline values: CDR1 GTSNPN, CDR2 SVGIG (reference sequence). Losses at the gene ends were 8 bases for V and 3 bases for J; bases not matched to a gene: 7. The CDR3 loop is CAQNSGRTDTQYF. CDR3 nucleotides: TGTGCCCAGAACAGCGGGAGAACAGATACGCAGTATTTT.

This clonotype was observed many times. V is TRBV5-8 and J is TRBJ1-5, with 10 bases identical to TRBD1. This CDR3 region has 16 residues. CDR1 and CDR2 (germline): SGHTS, YDEGEE. The J segment lost 4 bases and the V segment lost 6 bases, leaving 10 bases of the junction unmatched. The CDR3 sequence is CASTLEGGQGNQPQHF. The CDR3 DNA is TGTGCCAGCACTCTGGAGGGGGGACAGGGGAATCAGCCCCAGCATTTT.

Only a few counts were recorded for this clonotype. The genes are TRBV30 and TRBJ1-3; unclear D gene. The CDR3 has 11 residues. Germline V gives CDR1 GTSNPN, CDR2 SVGIG (reference sequence). V was trimmed by 5 bases and J by 4 bases, leaving 6 bases between them. DNA of the CDR3: TGTGCCTGGTTGTCCGGAAACACCATATATTTT. Translating it yields CAWLSGNTIYF. The full variable domain, in which reference TRBV30 and TRBJ1-3 provide the parts outside the CDR3, is SQTIHQWPATLVQPVGSPLSLECTVEGTSNPNLYWYRQAAGRGLQLLFYSVGIGQISSEVPQNLSASRPQDRQFILSSKKLLLSDSGFYLCAWLSGNTIYFGEGSWLTVV.

As for this clonotype: No DNA is shown, since the ends of the CDR3 on it are uncertain; the CDR3 is the one TCRdb lists. The J gene is TRBJ1-1, the V gene TRBV6-5. The V gene's germline CDR1 is MNHEY and CDR2 SVGAGI. The CDR3 region is 16 residues in length, termini included. The CDR3 loop reads CASSTSTGSLNTEAFF.

This clonotype was counted at least ten times. The chain couples TRBV7-3 to TRBJ2-1, with D unresolved. Trimming took off 2 bases at V and 6 bases at J, with 11 bases between the two ends. CDR3 size: 14 residues. CDR1 and CDR2 (germline): SGHTA, FQGTGA. The CDR3 DNA is TGTGCCAGCAGCTTAGGAGTAACTTCCAATGAGCAGTTCTTC. Translating it yields CASSLGVTSNEQFF.

At least ten counts were recorded for this clonotype. The J gene is TRBJ1-2, the V gene TRBV6-1; tentative D call: TRBD1 (5 bases). From germline, CDR1 is MNHNS and CDR2 SASEGT. This CDR3 comprises 12 residues. V lost 6 bases and J 2 bases, leaving 7 bases between the germline ends. CDR3 in amino acids: CASRGRNYGYTF. As DNA, the CDR3 is TGTGCCAGCAGGGGACGGAACTATGGCTACACCTTC.

Ten or more counts support this clonotype. V is TRBV30 and J is TRBJ1-2, with TRBD1 identical over 9 bases. Germline values: CDR1 GTSNPN, CDR2 SVGIG (reference sequence). CDR3 length: 14 amino acids. V lost 2 bases, J lost 8 bases, and 9 bases stayed unmatched. The CDR3 is CAWSSGTGYDGYTF. CDR3 nucleotides: TGTGCCTGGAGTTCCGGGACAGGGTACGACGGCTACACCTTC.

At least ten counts were recorded for this clonotype. This chain connects TRBV24-1 to TRBJ2-2; D is unresolved. Trimming took off 9 bases at V and 4 bases at J, with 14 bases between the two ends. Germline CDR1 and CDR2: KGHDR and SFDVKD. The CDR3 is 14 amino acids. CDR3 amino acids: CATGTATATGELFF. The CDR3 DNA follows: TGTGCCACCGGAACTGCCACAGCCACCGGGGAGCTGTTTTTT.

This clonotype has ten or more counts. The chain uses TRBV5-1 and TRBJ2-3; a weak D match, TRBD2 (5 bases). The CDR3 runs to 14 residues. Trimming took 8 bases from V and 0 from J, leaving 13 bases between them. Germline CDR1 and CDR2: SGHRS and YFSETQ. Written as DNA, the CDR3 is TGCGCCAGTCACCAAGGACTTAGCACAGATACGCAGTATTTT. Residues: CASHQGLSTDTQYF. The full variable domain, with the rest looked up from reference TRBV5-1 and TRBJ2-3, is KAGVTQTPRYLIKTRGQQVTLSCSPISGHRSVSWYQQTPGQGLQFLFEYFSETQRNKGNFPGRFSGRQFSNSRSEMNVSTLELGDSALYLCASHQGLSTDTQYFGPGTRLTVL.

This clonotype was recorded many times. The V gene is TRBV30, the J gene TRBJ2-5; TRBD2 agrees at 12 bases. This CDR3 has 14 amino acids. The V gene's germline CDR1 is GTSNPN and CDR2 SVGIG (reference sequence). Germline trimming cut 3 bases from V and 5 bases from J; bases unmatched to any gene: 4. The CDR3 region is CAWRTSGRQETQYF. The CDR3 DNA reads TGTGCCTGGAGGACTAGCGGGAGACAGGAGACCCAGTACTTC.

This clonotype was observed at least ten times. The chain recombines TRBV2 with TRBJ2-7; D possibly corresponds to TRBD2 (5 bases). V lost 10 bases and J 5 bases, leaving 24 bases between the germline ends. The CDR3 has 15 amino acids. The V gene's germline CDR1 is SNHLY and CDR2 FYNNEI. CDR3 residues: CATDWTVGPQDEQYV. The CDR3 DNA reads TGTGCCACCGACTGGACTGTGGGCCCCCAGGACGAGCAGTACGTC.

This clonotype was seen many times. The chain uses TRBV12-5 and TRBJ2-1, with 11 bases matching TRBD2. There are 15 residues in the CDR3. Germline CDR1 LGHNT, CDR2 FRNRAP. V shed 7 bases and J 6 bases; nucleotides not matched to a gene: 8. The CDR3 spells CASALTSGRINEQFF. In DNA form, the CDR3 reads TGTGCTAGTGCCCTCACTAGCGGGAGAATCAATGAGCAGTTCTTC.